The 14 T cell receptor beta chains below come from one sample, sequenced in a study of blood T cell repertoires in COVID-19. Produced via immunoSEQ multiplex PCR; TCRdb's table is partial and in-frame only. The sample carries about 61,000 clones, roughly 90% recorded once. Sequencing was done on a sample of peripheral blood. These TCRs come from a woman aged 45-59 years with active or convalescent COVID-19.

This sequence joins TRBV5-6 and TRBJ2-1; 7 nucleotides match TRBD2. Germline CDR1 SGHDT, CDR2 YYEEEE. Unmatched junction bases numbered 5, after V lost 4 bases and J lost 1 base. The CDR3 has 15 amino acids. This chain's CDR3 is CASSTSSGSYNEQFF. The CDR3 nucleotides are TGTGCCAGCAGCACCTCTAGCGGATCCTACAATGAGCAGTTCTTC.

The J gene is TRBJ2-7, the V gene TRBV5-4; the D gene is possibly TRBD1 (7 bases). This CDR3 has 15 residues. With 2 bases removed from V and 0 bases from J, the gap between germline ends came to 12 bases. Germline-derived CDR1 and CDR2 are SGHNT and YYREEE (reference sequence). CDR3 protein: CASSFPGGRSYEQYF. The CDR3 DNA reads TGTGCCAGCAGCTTCCCAGGGGGGCGCTCCTACGAGCAGTACTTC.

In nucleotides, the CDR3 is TGTGCCAGCAGTTCCCCCCCCGGCGAGCAGTACTTC. It translates to CASSSPPGEQYF. The chain carries TRBV12-3 or TRBV12-4 and TRBJ2-7, with D unclear. The CDR3 sequence is 12 residues long. The V gene lost 4 bases and the J gene lost 6 bases, with 10 bases spanning the gap.

CDR3 loop: CAWTGGQRSSYEQYF. The CDR3 region has the DNA TGTGCCTGGACCGGGGGACAGCGGAGCTCCTACGAGCAGTACTTC. V usage is TRBV30 and J usage is TRBJ2-7; D may be TRBD1 (7 bases). Trimming left V 4 bases short and J 0 bases short, with 16 bases between. Per germline, CDR1 GTSNPN and CDR2 SVGIG (reference sequence). CDR3 length: 15 amino acids.

The CDR3: CASGQGADTQYF. CDR3 nucleotide sequence: TGTGCCAGCGGGCAGGGGGCTGATACGCAGTATTTT. J is TRBJ2-3 and V is TRBV7-3, with 8 bases lining up with TRBD1. J gave up 6 bases and V 8 bases, and 4 bases lay outside the gene matches. Germline CDR1 is SGHTA and CDR2 is FQGTGA. The length of the CDR3 is 12 residues.

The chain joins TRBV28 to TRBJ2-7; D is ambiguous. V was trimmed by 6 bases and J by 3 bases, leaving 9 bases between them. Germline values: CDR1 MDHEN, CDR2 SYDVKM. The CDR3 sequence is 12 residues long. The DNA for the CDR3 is TGTGCCAGCAGCCCGAGTTTCTACGAGCAGTACTTC. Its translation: CASSPSFYEQYF.

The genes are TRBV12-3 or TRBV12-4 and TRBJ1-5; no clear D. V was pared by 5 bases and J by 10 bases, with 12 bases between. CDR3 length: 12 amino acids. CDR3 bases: TGTGCCAGCAGTACCCAGTCCCGACCCCAGCATTTT. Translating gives CASSTQSRPQHF.

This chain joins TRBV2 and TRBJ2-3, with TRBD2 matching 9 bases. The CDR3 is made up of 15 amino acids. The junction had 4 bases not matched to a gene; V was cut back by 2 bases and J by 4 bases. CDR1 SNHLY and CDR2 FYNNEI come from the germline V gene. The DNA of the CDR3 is TGTGCCAGCAGTGAATTTGGACTAGCGTCAGATACGCAGTATTTT. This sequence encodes CASSEFGLASDTQYF.

CDR3 protein: CASSPQIMNTEAFF. The CDR3 DNA reads as TGTGCCAGCAGTCCTCAGATCATGAACACTGAAGCTTTCTTT. V gene TRBV27 combines with J gene TRBJ1-1, with unresolved D. The V gene's germline CDR1 is MNHEY and CDR2 SMNVEV (reference sequence). The CDR3 consists of 14 residues. V gave up 5 bases and J gave up 0 bases, with 10 bases separating them.

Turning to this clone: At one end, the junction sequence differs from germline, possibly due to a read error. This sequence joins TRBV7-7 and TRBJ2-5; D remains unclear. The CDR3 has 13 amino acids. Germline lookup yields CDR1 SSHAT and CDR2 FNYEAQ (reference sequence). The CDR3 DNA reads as TGTGCTAGCAGCTTATTCCGGCAAGAGACCCAGTACTTC. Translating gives CASSLFRQETQYF.

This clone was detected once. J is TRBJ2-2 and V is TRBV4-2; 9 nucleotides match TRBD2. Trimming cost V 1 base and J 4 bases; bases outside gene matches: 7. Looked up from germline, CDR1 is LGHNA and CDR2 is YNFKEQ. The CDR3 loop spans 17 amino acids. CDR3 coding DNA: TGTGCCAGCAGCCAAGGAGGTCTAGCGGGATTCACCGGGGAGCTGTTTTTT. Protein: CASSQGGLAGFTGELFF.

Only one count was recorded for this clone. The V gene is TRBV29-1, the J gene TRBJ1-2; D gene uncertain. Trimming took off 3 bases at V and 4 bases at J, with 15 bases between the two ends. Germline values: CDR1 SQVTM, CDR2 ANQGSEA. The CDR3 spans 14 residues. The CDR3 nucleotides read TGCAGCGTTGAGGGCAGGTCAGGTGGCTATGGCTACACCTTC. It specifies CSVEGRSGGYGYTF.

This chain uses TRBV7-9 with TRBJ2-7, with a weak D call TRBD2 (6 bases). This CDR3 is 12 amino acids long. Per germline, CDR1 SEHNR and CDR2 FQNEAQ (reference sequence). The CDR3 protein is CAGGTEGLEQYF. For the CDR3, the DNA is TGTGCTGGCGGGACGGAAGGCCTCGAGCAGTACTTC.

CDR3 nucleotides: TGTGCCAGTAGTATACTGACAGGGGGTTTCAATCAGCCCCAGCATTTT. This translates into CASSILTGGFNQPQHF. The chain has TRBV19 and TRBJ1-5; 9 positions match TRBD1. J lost 3 bases, V lost 2 bases, and 5 bases had no gene match. This CDR3 has 16 residues. Per germline, CDR1 LNHDA and CDR2 SQIVND (reference sequence).